These 18 T cell receptor beta chains came from one sample sequenced in a study of blood T cell repertoires in COVID-19. The protocol was immunoSEQ multiplex PCR, while the TCRdb copy is restricted to in-frame clones and leaves out a portion. Here the sample spans almost 85,000 clones, more than 85% being singletons. The sequenced material came from PBMCs or T cells enriched from blood (not recorded which). The receptors derive from a woman in her forties or fifties with acute COVID-19.

This clone has more than one count but fewer than ten. CDR3: CASSLEQGPANYGYTF. CDR3 coding DNA: TGCGCCAGCAGCTTGGAACAGGGACCTGCTAACTATGGCTACACCTTC. The rearrangement uses TRBV5-1 and TRBJ1-2, with D tentatively TRBD1 (6 bases). CDR1 is SGHRS and CDR2 is YFSETQ in the germline V gene. The CDR3 covers 16 residues. With 0 bases removed from V and 0 bases from J, the gap between germline ends came to 12 bases.

The genes are TRBV11-2 and TRBJ2-1, with TRBD2 matching over 8 bases. This CDR3 is built from 17 residues. With 2 bases clipped from V and 8 bases from J, the junction kept 14 bases outside the gene matches. CDR1 is SGHAT and CDR2 is FQNNGV in the germline V gene. The CDR3 sequence: CASSLSVWSSGRDEQFF. DNA for the CDR3: TGTGCCAGCAGCTTAAGTGTCTGGTCTAGCGGGCGGGATGAGCAGTTCTTC.

The chain has TRBV9 and TRBJ2-5; TRBD1 aligns across 9 bases. CDR3 length equals 15 residues. The ends lost 5 bases at V and 5 bases at J; junction bases unmatched: 10. Germline values: CDR1 SGDLS, CDR2 YYNGEE. The chain's CDR3 is CASSATGGAGETQYF. CDR3 nucleotide sequence: TGTGCCAGCAGTGCAACAGGGGGCGCAGGGGAGACCCAGTACTTC.

This chain links TRBV18 with TRBJ2-3; 7 nucleotides agree with TRBD1. The CDR3 is 15 amino acids. V lost 3 bases and J lost 0; bases outside the gene matches: 3. The germline V gene has CDR1 KGHSH and CDR2 LQKENI. CDR3 sequence reads: CASSPTTGSTDTQYF. DNA for the CDR3: TGTGCCAGCTCACCGACGACAGGGAGCACAGATACGCAGTATTTT.

The rearrangement links TRBV19 to TRBJ2-3; D is undetermined. V was trimmed by 2 bases and J by 6 bases, leaving 15 bases between them. The CDR3 loop spans 15 amino acids. CDR1 and CDR2 from the germline V gene are LNHDA and SQIVND (reference sequence). CDR3 nucleotides: TGTGCCAGTAGTATAACCGCTAGTGGGTCCGATACGCAGTATTTT. Translation: CASSITASGSDTQYF.

This chain joins TRBV30 and TRBJ2-1; D may be TRBD2 (6 bases). CDR3 length equals 14 residues. V was cut by 3 bases and J by 2 bases, with 11 bases left in between. Looked up from germline, CDR1 is GTSNPN and CDR2 is SVGIG (reference sequence). The CDR3 nucleotides are TGTGCCTGGAGCAGCGGGTCCGCCTACAATGAGCAGTTCTTC. Its translation is CAWSSGSAYNEQFF.

The chain combines TRBV4-1 with TRBJ2-1, with a weak D call TRBD2 (7 bases). CDR3 length: 15 amino acids. The V gene lost 0 bases and the J gene lost 8 bases, with 14 bases spanning the gap. The germline V gene has CDR1 MGHRA and CDR2 YSYEKL. The CDR3 loop is CASSQEQRDIDEQFF. The CDR3 nucleotides are TGCGCCAGCAGCCAAGAGCAGCGGGACATCGATGAGCAGTTCTTC.

V and J are TRBV7-2 and TRBJ2-1; a possible D gene is TRBD2 (5 bases). Trimming cost V 1 base and J 7 bases, with 17 bases left between them. Per the germline V gene, CDR1 is SGHTA and CDR2 is FQGNSA. The CDR3 covers 16 residues. The CDR3 DNA follows: TGTGCCAGCAGCTTAGTCGCTAACCGGGGTGGGAATGAGCAGTTCTTC. Its protein product is CASSLVANRGGNEQFF. Based on the CDR3 plus reference TRBV7-2 and TRBJ2-1, the full variable domain is GAGVSQSPSNKVTEKGKDVELRCDPISGHTALYWYRQSLGQGLEFLIYFQGNSAPDKSGLPSDRFSAERTGGSVSTLTIQRTQQEDSAVYLCASSLVANRGGNEQFFGPGTRLTVL.

This clone occurred once. The chain links TRBV5-8 to TRBJ2-7; weak D call: TRBD2 (5 bases). The germline V gene has CDR1 SGHTS and CDR2 YDEGEE. This CDR3 comprises 12 residues. V lost 3 bases, J lost 3 bases, and 7 bases lay in between. The DNA for the CDR3 is TGTGCCAGCAGCTCCAGCGGCTACGAGCAGTACTTC. Amino acids: CASSSSGYEQYF.

This sequence joins TRBV6-5 and TRBJ2-7; 9 positions match TRBD2. Germline assignment: CDR1 MNHEY and CDR2 SVGAGI. V shed 0 bases, J shed 6 bases, and the junction held 6 bases outside the gene matches. The CDR3 has 15 amino acids. DNA of the CDR3: TGTGCCAGCAGTTACTCCTCCTGGCGGGAGGGCGAGCAGTACTTC. This encodes CASSYSSWREGEQYF.

This clone has only one observation. The chain links TRBV11-2 to TRBJ2-1, with 7 bases lining up with TRBD1. CDR3 length equals 16 residues. The germline V gene has CDR1 SGHAT and CDR2 FQNNGV. Trimming took 5 bases from V and 4 from J; bases not matched to a gene: 11. The CDR3 loop reads CASSPRWDRPYNEQFF. CDR3 nucleotide sequence: TGTGCCAGCAGCCCCAGGTGGGACAGACCGTACAATGAGCAGTTCTTC.

J is TRBJ2-7 and V is TRBV24-1, with TRBD2 matching over 8 bases. Looked up from germline, CDR1 is KGHDR and CDR2 is SFDVKD. The CDR3 consists of 14 residues. With V trimmed by 3 bases and J by 6 bases, 6 bases remained unmatched. The DNA of the CDR3 is TGTGCCACCAGTGATGCCGGGACTAGGAGCGAGCAGTACTTC. Amino acids: CATSDAGTRSEQYF.

The V and J genes are TRBV12-5 and TRBJ2-1; D is possibly TRBD1 (6 bases). V lost 2 bases and J 7 bases, leaving 12 bases between the germline ends. The CDR3 is 14 residues long. Germline CDR1 reads LGHNT; CDR2 reads FRNRAP. The CDR3 DNA reads TGTGCTAGTGGTTTGTCCAGGGGAGAAAATGAGCAGTTCTTC. Its protein is CASGLSRGENEQFF. The full variable domain, rest sourced from reference TRBV12-5 and TRBJ2-1, is DARVTQTPRHKVTEMGQEVTMRCQPILGHNTVFWYRQTMMQGLELLAYFRNRAPLDDSGMPKDRFSAEMPDATLATLKIQPSEPRDSAVYFCASGLSRGENEQFFGPGTRLTVL.

This chain connects TRBV19 to TRBJ1-2, with 9 bases fitting TRBD1. This CDR3 has 17 residues. V shed 2 bases and J 3 bases; nucleotides not matched to a gene: 10. Per the germline V gene, CDR1 is LNHDA and CDR2 is SQIVND (reference sequence). The DNA for the CDR3 is TGTGCCAGTAGTATACCGGACAGGGGCCGACCCTACTATGGCTACACCTTC. It is translated as CASSIPDRGRPYYGYTF.

This clone was picked up a small number of times. V gene TRBV2 combines with J gene TRBJ2-7, with 7 bases aligning to TRBD1. CDR1 and CDR2 (germline): SNHLY, FYNNEI. This CDR3 has 14 amino acids. V was pared by 6 bases and J by 1 base, with 6 bases of the junction left unmatched. The CDR3 DNA sequence: TGTGCCAGCAGCGCGCCGGGACAGTCCTACGAGCAGTACTTC. Encoded protein: CASSAPGQSYEQYF.

The chain couples TRBV19 to TRBJ2-2; the match to TRBD2 covers 9 bases. With V trimmed by 5 bases and J by 3 bases, 16 bases remained unmatched. CDR1 is LNHDA, CDR2 SQIVND, per germline (reference sequence). This CDR3 comprises 19 residues. CDR3 coding DNA: TGTGCCAGTAGTGCCACGAGGCAGGCGGGAGGGCCCCACACCGGGGAGCTGTTTTTT. Translating it yields CASSATRQAGGPHTGELFF.

This sequence joins TRBV7-9 and TRBJ2-3; perhaps TRBD1 as D (6 bases). Trimming left V 2 bases short and J 3 bases short, with 12 bases between. Germline V gene lookup returns CDR1 SEHNR and CDR2 FQNEAQ (reference sequence). The CDR3 sequence is 15 residues long. The CDR3 region has the DNA TGTGCCAGCAGCTTAAGTGGACAGACAACAGATACGCAGTATTTT. The encoded protein is CASSLSGQTTDTQYF.

Points on this clone: Additional DNA sequences in this sample encode the identical CDR3. This chain links TRBV19 with TRBJ1-5, with TRBD1 matching over 9 bases. The CDR3 extends over 14 amino acids. Looked up from germline, CDR1 is LNHDA and CDR2 is SQIVND (reference sequence). Trimming took 5 bases from V and 2 from J; bases not matched to a gene: 1. The CDR3 loop reads CASSRTGGNQPQHF. As DNA, the CDR3 is TGTGCCAGTAGTCGGACAGGGGGCAATCAGCCCCAGCATTTT.